Listed below are T cell receptor beta chains from one sample, sequenced in a study of cytomegalovirus exposure and HLA in healthy donors. The data were produced by immunoSEQ multiplex PCR, yet TCRdb's version contains in-frame clones alone and is incomplete. The sample consists of 100,000 to 150,000 clones, around 80% of them appearing once. The sequenced sample consisted of PBMCs. The receptors here all came from a woman aged 18-29 years in good health and CMV-seropositive. CDR3s include the opening cysteine and the closing phenylalanine or tryptophan. D genes are given only for firm matches. Clone size appears in some rows only: once, few, many, or a class for an expanded clone.

V gene: TRBV7-3
D gene: .
clone size: .
J gene: TRBJ1-4
CDR3 protein: CASSPSGAANEKLFF
CDR3 DNA: TGTGCCAGCAGCCCCTCAGGGGCGGCTAATGAAAAACTGTTTTTT

V gene: TRBV7-6
D gene: .
clone size: .
J gene: TRBJ2-3
CDR3 protein: CASSDQHGSYGTDTQYF
CDR3 DNA: TGTGCCAGCAGCGACCAACACGGGTCCTATGGCACAGATACGCAGTATTTT

V gene: TRBV7-2
D gene: .
clone size: .
J gene: TRBJ1-4
CDR3 protein: CASSPSPRATNEKLFF
CDR3 DNA: TGTGCCAGCAGCCCGAGCCCCCGGGCAACTAATGAAAAACTGTTTTTT

V gene: TRBV5-1
D gene: .
clone size: .
J gene: TRBJ2-5
CDR3 protein: CASSSAARETQYF
CDR3 DNA: TGCGCCAGCAGCTCTGCCGCGAGGGAGACCCAGTACTTC

V gene: TRBV6-1
D gene: TRBD1
clone size: once
J gene: TRBJ1-1
CDR3 protein: CASRIQGAFEAFF
CDR3 DNA: TGTGCCAGCAGGATACAGGGGGCGTTTGAAGCTTTCTTT

V gene: TRBV28
D gene: .
clone size: .
J gene: TRBJ2-3
CDR3 protein: CASSPDIPTDTQYF
CDR3 DNA: TGTGCCAGCAGCCCGGACATACCCACAGATACGCAGTATTTT

V gene: TRBV2
D gene: TRBD2
clone size: .
J gene: TRBJ2-3
CDR3 protein: CASSSGVRGELRDTQYF
CDR3 DNA: TGTGCCAGCAGTTCGGGGGTGCGGGGGGAACTGAGAGATACGCAGTATTTT

V gene: TRBV5-3
D gene: TRBD1
clone size: .
J gene: TRBJ1-1
CDR3 protein: CARSGGQAMNTEAFF
CDR3 DNA: TGTGCCAGAAGCGGAGGACAGGCCATGAACACTGAAGCTTTCTTT

V gene: TRBV19
D gene: .
clone size: .
J gene: TRBJ2-1
CDR3 protein: CASSMSLYNEQFF
CDR3 DNA: TGTGCCAGTAGTATGAGTCTTTACAATGAGCAGTTCTTC

V gene: TRBV11-2
D gene: TRBD2
clone size: .
J gene: TRBJ2-1
CDR3 protein: CASSPRLAGAYNEQFF
CDR3 DNA: TGTGCCAGCAGCCCCCGACTAGCGGGGGCCTACAATGAGCAGTTCTTC

V gene: TRBV15
D gene: TRBD1
clone size: .
J gene: TRBJ1-1
CDR3 protein: CATGTGGARNTEAFF
CDR3 DNA: TGTGCCACCGGAACAGGGGGCGCACGGAACACTGAAGCTTTCTTT

V gene: TRBV6-5
D gene: .
clone size: .
J gene: TRBJ1-1
CDR3 protein: CASISGGGDTEAFF
CDR3 DNA: TGTGCCAGTATCTCCGGGGGGGGTGACACTGAAGCTTTCTTT

V gene: TRBV29-1
D gene: TRBD2
clone size: .
J gene: TRBJ2-1
CDR3 protein: CSASGTSGGRDEQFF
CDR3 DNA: TGCAGCGCCTCCGGGACTAGCGGGGGCAGGGATGAGCAGTTCTTC

V gene: TRBV6-5
D gene: .
clone size: .
J gene: TRBJ1-1
CDR3 protein: CASSLYSGDTEAFF
CDR3 DNA: TGTGCCAGCAGCCTTTATTCCGGGGACACTGAAGCTTTCTTT

V gene: TRBV5-4
D gene: .
clone size: .
J gene: TRBJ1-1
CDR3 protein: CASSPPGVNTEAFF
CDR3 DNA: TGTGCCAGCAGCCCCCCGGGAGTGAACACTGAAGCTTTCTTT

V gene: TRBV6-1
D gene: TRBD1
clone size: .
J gene: TRBJ1-6
CDR3 protein: CASSVRDRDSPLHF
CDR3 DNA: TGTGCCAGCAGTGTCCGGGACAGGGATTCACCCCTCCACTTT

V gene: TRBV7-7
D gene: TRBD1
clone size: .
J gene: TRBJ1-1
CDR3 protein: CASSLARGKLNTEAFF
CDR3 DNA: TGTGCTAGCAGCTTAGCCAGGGGGAAGTTGAACACTGAAGCTTTCTTT

V gene: TRBV28
D gene: .
clone size: .
J gene: TRBJ2-2
CDR3 protein: CASTRPTNTGELFF
CDR3 DNA: TGTGCCAGCACCCGTCCTACGAACACCGGGGAGCTGTTTTTT

V gene: TRBV19
D gene: .
clone size: .
J gene: TRBJ1-5
CDR3 protein: CASRYSGVNWQPQHF
CDR3 DNA: TGTGCCAGTAGGTACTCCGGGGTCAACTGGCAGCCCCAGCATTTT

V gene: TRBV20-1
D gene: TRBD1
clone size: .
J gene: TRBJ1-1
CDR3 protein: CSAPGQGPAFF
CDR3 DNA: TGCAGTGCTCCGGGACAGGGACCAGCTTTCTTT

V gene: TRBV2
D gene: TRBD2
clone size: .
J gene: TRBJ2-5
CDR3 protein: CASSEAAGGHQETQYF
CDR3 DNA: TGTGCCAGCAGTGAAGCGGCGGGGGGCCACCAAGAGACCCAGTACTTC

V gene: TRBV7-3
D gene: TRBD2
clone size: .
J gene: TRBJ2-5
CDR3 protein: CASSLTGTTQETQYF
CDR3 DNA: TGTGCCAGCAGCTTAACGGGGACTACCCAAGAGACCCAGTACTTC

V gene: TRBV6-4
D gene: .
clone size: few
J gene: TRBJ1-1
CDR3 protein: CASRKGGMNTEAFF
CDR3 DNA: TGTGCCAGCAGGAAAGGGGGAATGAACACTGAAGCTTTCTTT

V gene: TRBV27
D gene: .
clone size: few
J gene: TRBJ1-5
CDR3 protein: CASQPQGNQPQHF
CDR3 DNA: TGTGCCAGCCAACCACAGGGCAATCAGCCCCAGCATTTT

V gene: TRBV6-5
D gene: TRBD1
clone size: few
J gene: TRBJ1-2
CDR3 protein: CASSYDRGLSGYTF
CDR3 DNA: TGTGCCAGCAGTTACGACAGGGGGCTATCTGGCTACACCTTC

V gene: TRBV6-5
D gene: .
clone size: .
J gene: TRBJ1-3
CDR3 protein: CASSETGAGNTIYF
CDR3 DNA: TGTGCCAGCAGTGAAACGGGGGCTGGAAACACCATATATTTT

V gene: TRBV6-5
D gene: TRBD2
clone size: .
J gene: TRBJ2-1
CDR3 protein: CASSYSSGGATNEQFF
CDR3 DNA: TGTGCCAGCAGTTACTCGAGCGGGGGGGCCACCAATGAGCAGTTCTTC

V gene: TRBV7-2
D gene: TRBD2
clone size: .
J gene: TRBJ2-3
CDR3 protein: CASSSSGGALDTQYF
CDR3 DNA: TGTGCCAGCAGCTCTAGCGGGGGGGCCTTAGATACGCAGTATTTT

V gene: TRBV4-1
D gene: TRBD1
clone size: .
J gene: TRBJ2-1
CDR3 protein: CASSQHGTGGDEQFF
CDR3 DNA: TGCGCCAGCAGCCAACACGGGACAGGGGGAGACGAGCAGTTCTTC

V gene: TRBV4-1
D gene: TRBD1
clone size: .
J gene: TRBJ2-3
CDR3 protein: CASSHLIARDRGGDTQYF
CDR3 DNA: TGCGCCAGCAGCCACCTAATCGCCCGGGACAGGGGTGGAGATACGCAGTATTTT

V gene: TRBV6-5
D gene: TRBD2
clone size: .
J gene: TRBJ2-3
CDR3 protein: CASTLAGGRTDTQYF
CDR3 DNA: TGTGCCAGCACCCTAGCGGGGGGCAGGACAGATACGCAGTATTTT

V gene: TRBV5-4
D gene: .
clone size: .
J gene: TRBJ2-5
CDR3 protein: CASSLNYGGQETQYF
CDR3 DNA: TGTGCCAGCAGCTTGAATTACGGGGGCCAAGAGACCCAGTACTTC

V gene: TRBV15
D gene: .
clone size: .
J gene: TRBJ2-5
CDR3 protein: CATSRAGLETQYF
CDR3 DNA: TGTGCCACCAGCAGAGCGGGGTTGGAGACCCAGTACTTC

V gene: TRBV27
D gene: TRBD1
clone size: .
J gene: TRBJ1-5
CDR3 protein: CVGQGRSYSNQPQHF
CDR3 DNA: TGTGTAGGACAGGGGCGATCCTATAGCAATCAGCCCCAGCATTTT

V gene: TRBV7-9
D gene: .
clone size: .
J gene: TRBJ2-7
CDR3 protein: CASSSFPITYEQYF
CDR3 DNA: TGTGCCAGCAGCTCTTTTCCTATTACCTACGAGCAGTACTTC

V gene: TRBV7-2
D gene: .
clone size: few
J gene: TRBJ2-3
CDR3 protein: CASSGGEADTQYF
CDR3 DNA: TGTGCCAGCAGCGGCGGGGAGGCAGATACGCAGTATTTT

V gene: TRBV4-1
D gene: .
clone size: .
J gene: TRBJ1-6
CDR3 protein: CASSQWDAGTISPLHF
CDR3 DNA: TGCGCCAGCAGCCAATGGGACGCAGGGACAATTTCACCCCTCCACTTT

V gene: TRBV6-6
D gene: TRBD1
clone size: .
J gene: TRBJ1-6
CDR3 protein: CASKSRQGSSPLHF
CDR3 DNA: TGTGCCAGCAAATCTCGACAGGGGAGTTCACCCCTCCACTTT

V gene: TRBV11-2
D gene: .
clone size: .
J gene: TRBJ1-6
CDR3 protein: CASSLGGSSYNSPLHF
CDR3 DNA: TGTGCCAGCAGCTTGGGGGGAAGCTCCTATAATTCACCCCTCCACTTT

V gene: TRBV7-3
D gene: .
clone size: once
J gene: TRBJ2-1
CDR3 protein: CASSLEQGYNEQFF
CDR3 DNA: TGTGCCAGCAGCTTAGAACAGGGCTACAATGAGCAGTTCTTC

V gene: TRBV6-1
D gene: TRBD1
clone size: .
J gene: TRBJ2-2
CDR3 protein: CASSPVQGAGELFF
CDR3 DNA: TGTGCCAGCAGCCCAGTACAGGGGGCCGGGGAGCTGTTTTTT

V gene: TRBV7-9
D gene: .
clone size: .
J gene: TRBJ1-4
CDR3 protein: CASSGLRVELFF
CDR3 DNA: TGTGCCAGCAGCGGACTACGGGTGGAACTGTTTTTT

V gene: TRBV19
D gene: TRBD1
clone size: .
J gene: TRBJ2-7
CDR3 protein: CASSGRQGSSYEQYF
CDR3 DNA: TGTGCCAGTAGTGGGAGACAGGGGAGCTCCTACGAGCAGTACTTC

V gene: TRBV5-1
D gene: .
clone size: few
J gene: TRBJ1-1
CDR3 protein: CASSRLGLETEAFF
CDR3 DNA: TGCGCCAGTAGTCGTCTGGGCCTTGAGACTGAAGCTTTCTTT

V gene: TRBV2
D gene: .
clone size: .
J gene: TRBJ1-1
CDR3 protein: CASSDTVNTEAFF
CDR3 DNA: TGTGCCAGCAGTGATACAGTGAACACTGAAGCTTTCTTT

V gene: TRBV10-2
D gene: TRBD2
clone size: .
J gene: TRBJ2-7
CDR3 protein: CASLAGGPSEQYF
CDR3 DNA: TGCGCCAGTCTAGCGGGGGGGCCCAGCGAGCAGTACTTC

V gene: TRBV18
D gene: .
clone size: .
J gene: TRBJ2-7
CDR3 protein: CASSQRRELTYEQYF
CDR3 DNA: TGTGCCAGCTCACAACGTAGAGAGTTAACCTACGAGCAGTACTTC

V gene: TRBV6-6
D gene: .
clone size: .
J gene: TRBJ2-1
CDR3 protein: CASSLGYGGGPNEQFF
CDR3 DNA: TGTGCCAGCAGTTTAGGCTACGGGGGTGGTCCGAATGAGCAGTTCTTC

V gene: TRBV5-6
D gene: .
clone size: few
J gene: TRBJ2-3
CDR3 protein: CASSTGQAGTDTQYF
CDR3 DNA: TGTGCCAGCAGCACAGGACAGGCGGGGACAGATACGCAGTATTTT

V gene: TRBV6-5
D gene: .
clone size: .
J gene: TRBJ1-2
CDR3 protein: CASSTTREPYGYTF
CDR3 DNA: TGTGCCAGCAGTACAACCAGGGAACCCTATGGCTACACCTTC

V gene: TRBV28
D gene: TRBD2
clone size: .
J gene: TRBJ2-3
CDR3 protein: CASSSRGGGSDTQYF
CDR3 DNA: TGTGCCAGCAGTTCCCGGGGGGGCGGATCAGATACGCAGTATTTT

V gene: TRBV9
D gene: TRBD2
clone size: .
J gene: TRBJ2-7
CDR3 protein: CASSVTGGGLYEQYF
CDR3 DNA: TGTGCCAGCAGCGTAACCGGCGGGGGGTTGTACGAGCAGTACTTC

V gene: TRBV27
D gene: TRBD1
clone size: .
J gene: TRBJ2-7
CDR3 protein: CASSLVPGGYEQYF
CDR3 DNA: TGTGCCAGCAGTTTAGTGCCAGGGGGCTACGAGCAGTACTTC

V gene: TRBV4-1
D gene: TRBD2
clone size: .
J gene: TRBJ2-2
CDR3 protein: CASSQVPPSGPGTGELFF
CDR3 DNA: TGCGCCAGCAGCCAAGTTCCCCCTAGCGGCCCTGGGACCGGGGAGCTGTTTTTT

V gene: TRBV5-1
D gene: TRBD2
clone size: few
J gene: TRBJ2-3
CDR3 protein: CASSLGWTSGGLGGTDTQYF
CDR3 DNA: TGCGCCAGCAGCTTGGGATGGACTAGCGGGGGCCTCGGGGGCACAGATACGCAGTATTTT

V gene: TRBV18
D gene: TRBD1
clone size: .
J gene: TRBJ1-1
CDR3 protein: CASSPEGQGVFPHTEAFF
CDR3 DNA: TGTGCCAGCTCACCGGAGGGGCAGGGGGTTTTCCCTCACACTGAAGCTTTCTTT

V gene: TRBV25-1
D gene: .
clone size: .
J gene: TRBJ1-3
CDR3 protein: CASSATGSSGNTIYF
CDR3 DNA: TGTGCCAGCAGTGCCACAGGGTCTTCAGGAAACACCATATATTTT

V gene: TRBV2
D gene: TRBD1
clone size: once
J gene: TRBJ1-5
CDR3 protein: CASKGTVSNQPQHF
CDR3 DNA: TGTGCCAGCAAAGGGACAGTTAGCAATCAGCCCCAGCATTTT

V gene: TRBV19
D gene: TRBD1
clone size: .
J gene: TRBJ2-5
CDR3 protein: CASSPGTGVETQYF
CDR3 DNA: TGTGCCAGTAGCCCCGGGACAGGGGTCGAGACCCAGTACTTC